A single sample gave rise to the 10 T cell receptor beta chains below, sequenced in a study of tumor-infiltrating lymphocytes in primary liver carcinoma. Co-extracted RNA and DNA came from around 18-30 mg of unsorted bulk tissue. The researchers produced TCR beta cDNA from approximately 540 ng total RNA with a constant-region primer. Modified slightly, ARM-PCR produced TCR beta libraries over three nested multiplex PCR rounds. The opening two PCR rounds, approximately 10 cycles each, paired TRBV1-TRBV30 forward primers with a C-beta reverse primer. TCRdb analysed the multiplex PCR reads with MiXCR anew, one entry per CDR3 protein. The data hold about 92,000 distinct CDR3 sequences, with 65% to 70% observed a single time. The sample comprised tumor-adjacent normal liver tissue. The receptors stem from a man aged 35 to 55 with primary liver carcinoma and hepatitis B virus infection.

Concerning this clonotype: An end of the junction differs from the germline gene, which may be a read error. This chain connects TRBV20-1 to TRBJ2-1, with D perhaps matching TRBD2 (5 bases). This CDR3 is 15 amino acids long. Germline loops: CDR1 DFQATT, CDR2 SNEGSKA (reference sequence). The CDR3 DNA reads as TGCGGTGCCCCTGGGTGGGAAAGGGAGCACAATGAGCAGTTCTTC. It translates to CGAPGWEREHNEQFF.

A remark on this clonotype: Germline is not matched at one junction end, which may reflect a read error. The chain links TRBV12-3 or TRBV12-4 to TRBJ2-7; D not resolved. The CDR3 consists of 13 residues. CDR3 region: CTSSLRESYEQYF. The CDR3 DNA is TGTACCAGCAGTTTAAGGGAATCCTATGAGCAGTACTTC.

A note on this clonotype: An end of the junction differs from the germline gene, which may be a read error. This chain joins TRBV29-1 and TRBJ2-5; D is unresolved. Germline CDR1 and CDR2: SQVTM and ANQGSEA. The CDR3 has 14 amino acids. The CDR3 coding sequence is TGCAGGGGGAAGGACCTCGGGCCACAAGAGACCCGGTACTTC. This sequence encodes CRGKDLGPQETRYF.

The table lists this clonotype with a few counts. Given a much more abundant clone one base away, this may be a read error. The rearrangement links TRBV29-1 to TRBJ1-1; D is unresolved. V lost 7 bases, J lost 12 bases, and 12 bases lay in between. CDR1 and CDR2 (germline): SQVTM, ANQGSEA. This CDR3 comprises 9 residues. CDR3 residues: CSAPEGPFF. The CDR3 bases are TGCAGCGCTCCGGAGGGTCCTTTCTTT.

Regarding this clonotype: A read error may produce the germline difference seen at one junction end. CDR3 coding DNA: TGTGCCGGCAGCCCTATGGACAGGGGGCTAAACACCATATATTTT. Protein sequence: CAGSPMDRGLNTIYF. The chain recombines TRBV11-2 with TRBJ1-3; 11 bases map to TRBD1. This CDR3 contains 15 residues. Germline CDR1 and CDR2: SGHAT and FQNNGV.

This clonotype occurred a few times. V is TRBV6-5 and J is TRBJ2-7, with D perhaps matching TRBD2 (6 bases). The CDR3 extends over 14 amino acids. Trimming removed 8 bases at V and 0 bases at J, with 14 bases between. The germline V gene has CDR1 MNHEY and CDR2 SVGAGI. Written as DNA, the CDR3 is TGTGCCAGCCCCCGGAGGGGAGCCTCCTACGAGCAGTACTTC. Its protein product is CASPRRGASYEQYF.

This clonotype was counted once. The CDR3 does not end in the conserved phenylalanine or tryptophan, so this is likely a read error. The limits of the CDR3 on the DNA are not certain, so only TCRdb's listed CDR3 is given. The CDR3 reads CSVEHEGYGYTL. V usage is TRBV29-1 and J usage is TRBJ1-2. Germline CDR1 reads SQVTM; CDR2 reads ANQGSEA. Counting both end residues, the CDR3 totals 12 amino acids.

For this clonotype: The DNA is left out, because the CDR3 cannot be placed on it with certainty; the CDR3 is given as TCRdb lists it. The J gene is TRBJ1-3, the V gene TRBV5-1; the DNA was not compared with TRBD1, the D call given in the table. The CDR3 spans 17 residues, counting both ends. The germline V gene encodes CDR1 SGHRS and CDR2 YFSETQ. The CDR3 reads CASSLSWGSGAGNTICF.

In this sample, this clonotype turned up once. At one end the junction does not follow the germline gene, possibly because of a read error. In DNA form, the CDR3 reads TGTGCCAACAGCTTTAGACAAGCGGGAGGGCCGGATGAGCTGTTCTTC. It codes for CANSFRQAGGPDELFF. The chain recombines TRBV11-2 with TRBJ2-1; 10 bases map to TRBD2. The CDR3 extends over 16 amino acids. Per the germline V gene, CDR1 is SGHAT and CDR2 is FQNNGV.

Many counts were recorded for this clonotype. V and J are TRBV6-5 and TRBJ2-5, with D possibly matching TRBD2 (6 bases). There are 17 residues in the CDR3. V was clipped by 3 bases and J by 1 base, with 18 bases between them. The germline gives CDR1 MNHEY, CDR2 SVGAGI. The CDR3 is CASSYARPGESQETQYF. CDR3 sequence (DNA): TGTGCCAGCAGTTATGCCCGCCCGGGGGAGAGCCAAGAGACCCAGTACTTC.